This is a list of T cell receptor beta chains from one sample in a study of cytomegalovirus exposure and HLA in healthy donors. Sequencing was performed with immunoSEQ multiplex PCR; in TCRdb, only in-frame clones are kept and a portion is missing. This sample carries under 65,000 clones, with 3.6% going to the ten biggest clones. The specimen sequenced was PBMCs. These receptors were obtained from a woman under 30 in good health and CMV-seronegative. Each CDR3 is given with its conserved first and last residue. D genes are given only for firm matches.

len	j_gene	v_gene	d_gene	CDR3nt	CDR3aa
15	TRBJ1-5	TRBV30	TRBD1	TGTGCCTGGAGCCGAGGGACAGAAAGCAATCAGCCCCAGCATTTT	CAWSRGTESNQPQHF
13	TRBJ1-1	TRBV2	.	TGTGCCAGCAGTGTACATTGGGGGCAACAAGCTTTCTTT	CASSVHWGQQAFF
13	TRBJ1-1	TRBV11-2	.	TGTGCCAGCAGCTTAGGGGGCTCCCCTGAAGCTTTCTTT	CASSLGGSPEAFF
16	TRBJ1-5	TRBV6-1	.	TGTGCCAGCAGTGGAGCTTCCGGTGGTGCCGGGCAGCCCCAGCATTTT	CASSGASGGAGQPQHF
16	TRBJ1-1	TRBV25-1	TRBD1	TGTGCCAGCAGCCCCAGGGCAGGGGGCACGAACACTGAAGATTTCTTT	CASSPRAGGTNTEDFF
13	TRBJ1-2	TRBV30	.	TGTGCCCAAAACCTCGGGGGTAACCATGGCTACACCTTC	CAQNLGGNHGYTF
14	TRBJ2-6	TRBV30	.	TGTGCCTGGAGCCCCGGGACAGGGGCCAACGTCCTGACTTTC	CAWSPGTGANVLTF
15	TRBJ2-5	TRBV2	TRBD1	TGTGCCAGCAGTGTCCAGGGACAGCCCCAAGAGACCCAGTACTTC	CASSVQGQPQETQYF
16	TRBJ1-3	TRBV5-1	TRBD1	TGCGCCAGCAGCTTGGGAGGGACAGCCTCTGGAAACACCATATATTTT	CASSLGGTASGNTIYF
14	TRBJ2-1	TRBV29-1	TRBD2	TGCAGCGTTGTGGGGGCTAGCGGGGCGTCTGAGCAGTTCTTC	CSVVGASGASEQFF
14	TRBJ2-5	TRBV13	TRBD2	TGTGCCAGCAGCTCCGGGAGGGGGGTAGAGACCCAGTACTTC	CASSSGRGVETQYF
13	TRBJ2-1	TRBV10-2	.	TGCGCCAGAGACTTTAGCTCCTACAATGAGCAGTTCTTC	CARDFSSYNEQFF
13	TRBJ1-2	TRBV7-9	TRBD1	TGTGCCAGCTGGGACAGCCTAACTATAGGCTACACCTTC	CASWDSLTIGYTF
14	TRBJ1-5	TRBV7-9	.	TGTGCCAGCAGCTTAGGGGGAGGCAATCAGCCCCAGCATTTT	CASSLGGGNQPQHF
15	TRBJ2-7	TRBV6-5	TRBD1	TGTGCCAGCAGTTATGGGACAGGCGTTTCCTACGAGCAGTACTTC	CASSYGTGVSYEQYF
16	TRBJ2-1	TRBV27	TRBD1	TGTGCCAGCAGTTTAGGTCCAGGACAGGGGGCTGGTGAGCAGTTCTTC	CASSLGPGQGAGEQFF
15	TRBJ2-5	TRBV5-6	TRBD2	TGTGCCAGCAGCCTGATCGGGGGGGGCCAAGAGACCCAGTACTTC	CASSLIGGGQETQYF
13	TRBJ1-1	TRBV25-1	.	TGTGCCAGCAGAACAGCCTACACTTCGGAAGCTTTCTTT	CASRTAYTSEAFF
14	TRBJ1-4	TRBV5-6	TRBD1	TGTGCCAGCAGCTCCGTGACAGGGGATGAAAAACTGTTTTTT	CASSSVTGDEKLFF
12	TRBJ1-1	TRBV29-1	.	TGCAGCGGTTCACAGGGGAACACTGAAGCTTTCTTT	CSGSQGNTEAFF
14	TRBJ1-1	TRBV6-5	.	TGTGCCAGCAGTTACGGGGGGTTTGGGACTGAAGCTTTCTTT	CASSYGGFGTEAFF
21	TRBJ2-6	TRBV4-1	TRBD1	TGCGCCAGCAGCCAACGGGCGGGACAGGTCTTACCAAGCTCTGGGGCCAACGTCCTGACTTTC	CASSQRAGQVLPSSGANVLTF
14	TRBJ1-5	TRBV19	.	TGTGCCAGTACCTCCTCCCAGGGGAAACAGCCCCAGCATTTT	CASTSSQGKQPQHF
15	TRBJ1-2	TRBV25-1	TRBD1	TGTGCCAGCAGTGAATATTTAAACAGGGGGAATGGCTACACCTTC	CASSEYLNRGNGYTF
15	TRBJ1-2	TRBV19	TRBD1	TGTGCCAGTAGTCCCATTTCTGACAGGGGCTATGGCTACACCTTC	CASSPISDRGYGYTF
14	TRBJ1-1	TRBV19	.	TGTGCCAGTAGTATTGGAAGGACTCCGACTGAAGCTTTCTTT	CASSIGRTPTEAFF
12	TRBJ1-5	TRBV5-5	.	TGTGCCAGCAGCTTCGGCAATCAGCCCCAGCATTTT	CASSFGNQPQHF
15	TRBJ1-2	TRBV9	TRBD1	TGTGCCAGCAGCGTAGGAGGGACAGGAAACTATGGCTACACCTTC	CASSVGGTGNYGYTF
13	TRBJ2-7	TRBV29-1	.	TGCAGCGTTGAAGTCGTTGCGGGCTACGAGCAGTACTTC	CSVEVVAGYEQYF
15	TRBJ2-1	TRBV18	TRBD1	TGTGCCAGCTCCCCCGGGACAGGGGGTCTTGGAGGGCAGTTCTTC	CASSPGTGGLGGQFF
15	TRBJ2-3	TRBV6-1	TRBD2	TGTGCCAGCAGGTCAGGACTAGCGGGCACAGATACGCAGTATTTT	CASRSGLAGTDTQYF
13	TRBJ2-7	TRBV5-1	TRBD1	TGCGCCAGCAGAGGGACAGGAGTCTACGAGCAGTACTTC	CASRGTGVYEQYF